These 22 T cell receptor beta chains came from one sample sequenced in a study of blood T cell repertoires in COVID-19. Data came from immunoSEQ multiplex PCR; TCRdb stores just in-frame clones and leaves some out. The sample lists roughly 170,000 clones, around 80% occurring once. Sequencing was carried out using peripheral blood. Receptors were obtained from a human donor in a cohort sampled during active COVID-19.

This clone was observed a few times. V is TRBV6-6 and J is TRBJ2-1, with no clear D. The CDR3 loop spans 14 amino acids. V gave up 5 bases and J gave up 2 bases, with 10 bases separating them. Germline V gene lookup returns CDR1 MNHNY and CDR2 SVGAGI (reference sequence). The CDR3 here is CASSHESAYNEQFF. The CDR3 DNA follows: TGTGCCAGCAGTCACGAATCGGCCTACAATGAGCAGTTCTTC.

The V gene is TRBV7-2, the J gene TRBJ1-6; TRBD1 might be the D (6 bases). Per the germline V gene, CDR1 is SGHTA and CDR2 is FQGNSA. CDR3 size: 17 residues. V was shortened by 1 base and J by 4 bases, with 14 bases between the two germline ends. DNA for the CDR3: TGTGCCAGCAGCTTAGGCACAGGGACCATATATAATTCACCCCTCCACTTT. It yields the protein CASSLGTGTIYNSPLHF.

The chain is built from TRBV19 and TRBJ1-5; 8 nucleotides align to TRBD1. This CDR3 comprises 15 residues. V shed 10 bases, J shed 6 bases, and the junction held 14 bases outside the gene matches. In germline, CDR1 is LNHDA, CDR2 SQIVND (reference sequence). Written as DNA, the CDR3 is TGTGCCACCCGACAGGACAGGGACTCGTTTCAGCCCCAGCATTTT. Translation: CATRQDRDSFQPQHF.

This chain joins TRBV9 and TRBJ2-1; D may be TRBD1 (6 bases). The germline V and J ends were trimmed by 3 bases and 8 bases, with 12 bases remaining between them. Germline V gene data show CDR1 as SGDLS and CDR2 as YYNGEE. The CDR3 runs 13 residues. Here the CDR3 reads CASSGGGVDEQFF. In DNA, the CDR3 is TGTGCCAGCAGCGGAGGGGGAGTCGATGAGCAGTTCTTC. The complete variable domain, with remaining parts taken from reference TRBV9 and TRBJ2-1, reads DSGVTQTPKHLITATGQRVTLRCSPRSGDLSVYWYQQSLDQGLQFLIQYYNGEERAKGNILERFSAQQFPDLHSELNLSSLELGDSALYFCASSGGGVDEQFFGPGTRLTVL.

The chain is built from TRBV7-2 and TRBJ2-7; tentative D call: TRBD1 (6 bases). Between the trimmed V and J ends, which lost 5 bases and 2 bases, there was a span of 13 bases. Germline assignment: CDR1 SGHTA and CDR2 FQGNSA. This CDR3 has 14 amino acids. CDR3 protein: CASSRRDTTYEQYF. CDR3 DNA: TGTGCCAGCAGCAGACGGGACACAACCTACGAGCAGTACTTC. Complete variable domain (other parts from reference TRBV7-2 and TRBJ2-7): GAGVSQSPSNKVTEKGKDVELRCDPISGHTALYWYRQSLGQGLEFLIYFQGNSAPDKSGLPSDRFSAERTGGSVSTLTIQRTQQEDSAVYLCASSRRDTTYEQYFGPGTRLTVT.

The CDR3 sequence: CASSLSGGAAGELFF. The CDR3 region has the DNA TGTGCCAGCAGTCTCTCGGGGGGAGCGGCCGGGGAGCTGTTTTTT. V and J are TRBV14 and TRBJ2-2; 7 bases fit TRBD2. Germline V gene sequence: CDR1 SGHDN, CDR2 FVKESK. The CDR3 covers 15 residues. The V segment lost 6 bases and the J segment 6 bases; nucleotides outside the gene matches: 10. The full variable domain, in which reference TRBV14 and TRBJ2-2 provide the parts outside the CDR3, is EAGVTQFPSHSVIEKGQTVTLRCDPISGHDNLYWYRRVMGKEIKFLLHFVKESKQDESGMPNNRFLAERTGGTYSTLKVQPAELEDSGVYFCASSLSGGAAGELFFGEGSRLTVL.

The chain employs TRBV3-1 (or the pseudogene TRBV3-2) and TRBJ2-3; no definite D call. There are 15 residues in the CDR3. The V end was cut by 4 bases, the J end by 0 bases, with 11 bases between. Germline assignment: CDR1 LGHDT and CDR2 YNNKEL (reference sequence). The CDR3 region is CASSLAQTSTDTQYF. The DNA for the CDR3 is TGTGCCAGCAGCCTAGCCCAAACTAGCACAGATACGCAGTATTTT.

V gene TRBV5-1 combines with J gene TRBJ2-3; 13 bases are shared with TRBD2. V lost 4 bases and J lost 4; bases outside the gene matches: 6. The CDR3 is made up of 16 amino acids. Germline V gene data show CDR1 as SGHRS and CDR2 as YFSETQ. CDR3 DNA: TGCGCCAGCAGCCCAAGGACTAGCGGGGGACCAGATACGCAGTATTTT. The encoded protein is CASSPRTSGGPDTQYF.

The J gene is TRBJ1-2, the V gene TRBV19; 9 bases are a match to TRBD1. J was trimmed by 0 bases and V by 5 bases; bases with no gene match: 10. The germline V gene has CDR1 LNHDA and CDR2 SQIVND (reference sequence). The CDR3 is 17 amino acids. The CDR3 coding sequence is TGTGCCAGTAGTCCGTCCGGGACAGGGACCACTAACTATGGCTACACCTTC. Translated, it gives CASSPSGTGTTNYGYTF.

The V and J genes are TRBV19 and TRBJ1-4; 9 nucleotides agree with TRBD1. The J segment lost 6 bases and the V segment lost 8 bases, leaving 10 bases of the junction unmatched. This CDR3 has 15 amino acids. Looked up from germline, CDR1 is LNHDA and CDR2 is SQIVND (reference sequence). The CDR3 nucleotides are TGTGCCAGTGGGAAACAGGGGGCGACGGATGAAAAACTGTTTTTT. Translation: CASGKQGATDEKLFF.

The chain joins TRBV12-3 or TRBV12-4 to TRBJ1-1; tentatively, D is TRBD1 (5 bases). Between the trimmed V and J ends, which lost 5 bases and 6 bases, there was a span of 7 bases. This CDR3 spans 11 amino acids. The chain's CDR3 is CASSRGAEAFF. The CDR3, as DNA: TGTGCCAGCAGTCGGGGGGCTGAAGCTTTCTTT.

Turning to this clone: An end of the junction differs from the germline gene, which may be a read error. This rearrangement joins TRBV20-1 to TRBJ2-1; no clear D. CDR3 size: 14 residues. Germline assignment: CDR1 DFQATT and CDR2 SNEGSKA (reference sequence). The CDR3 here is CSASELGSSNEQFF. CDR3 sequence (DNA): TGCAGTGCTAGTGAACTGGGCTCCTCCAATGAGCAGTTCTTC.

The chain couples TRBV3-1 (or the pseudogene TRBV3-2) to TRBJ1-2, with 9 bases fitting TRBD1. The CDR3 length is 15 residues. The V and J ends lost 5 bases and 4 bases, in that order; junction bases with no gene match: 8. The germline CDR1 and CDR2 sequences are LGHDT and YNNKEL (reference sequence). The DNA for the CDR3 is TGTGCCAGCAGCTTAACAGGGGGCTGGATCTATGGCTACACCTTC. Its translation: CASSLTGGWIYGYTF.

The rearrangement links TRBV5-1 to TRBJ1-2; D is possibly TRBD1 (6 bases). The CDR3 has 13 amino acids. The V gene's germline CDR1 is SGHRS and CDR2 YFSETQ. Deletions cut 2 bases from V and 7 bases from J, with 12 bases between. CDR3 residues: CASSLTRGGGYTF. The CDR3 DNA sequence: TGCGCCAGCAGCTTAACCAGGGGCGGTGGCTACACCTTC.

This chain's CDR3 is CASSPGQGTYEQYF. Written as DNA, the CDR3 is TGTGCCAGCAGCCCAGGACAGGGGACCTACGAGCAGTACTTC. The genes are TRBV2 and TRBJ2-7; 9 nucleotides align to TRBD1. Germline CDR1 is SNHLY and CDR2 is FYNNEI. The CDR3 covers 14 residues. The V and J ends lost 6 bases and 2 bases, in that order; junction bases with no gene match: 5. The complete variable domain, with remaining parts taken from reference TRBV2 and TRBJ2-7, reads EPEVTQTPSHQVTQMGQEVILRCVPISNHLYFYWYRQILGQKVEFLVSFYNNEISEKSEIFDDQFSVERPDGSNFTLKIRSTKLEDSAMYFCASSPGQGTYEQYFGPGTRLTVT.

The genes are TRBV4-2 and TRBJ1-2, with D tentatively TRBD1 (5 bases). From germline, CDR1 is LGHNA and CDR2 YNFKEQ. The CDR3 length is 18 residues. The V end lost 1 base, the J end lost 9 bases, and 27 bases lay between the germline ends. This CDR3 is CASSQGGLKGLGRNSYTF. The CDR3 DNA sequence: TGTGCCAGCAGCCAAGGTGGTCTTAAGGGACTCGGCCGTAATAGCTACACCTTC.

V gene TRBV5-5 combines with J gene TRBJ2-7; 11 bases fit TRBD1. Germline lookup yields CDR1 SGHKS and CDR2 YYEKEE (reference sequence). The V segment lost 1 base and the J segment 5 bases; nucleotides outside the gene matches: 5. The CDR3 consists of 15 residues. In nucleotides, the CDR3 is TGTGCCAGCAGCTTGTTCGGACAGGGGGCAGACGAGCAGTACTTC. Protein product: CASSLFGQGADEQYF.

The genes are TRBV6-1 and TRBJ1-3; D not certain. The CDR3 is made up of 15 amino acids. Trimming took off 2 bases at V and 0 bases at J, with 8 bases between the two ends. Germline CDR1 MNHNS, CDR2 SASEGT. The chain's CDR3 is CASSEWEHSGNTIYF. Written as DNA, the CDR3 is TGTGCCAGCAGTGAATGGGAGCACTCTGGAAACACCATATATTTT.

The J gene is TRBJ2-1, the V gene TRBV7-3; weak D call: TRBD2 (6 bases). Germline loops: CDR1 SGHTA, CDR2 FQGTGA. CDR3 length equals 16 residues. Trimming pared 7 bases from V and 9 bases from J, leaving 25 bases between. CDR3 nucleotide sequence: TGTGCCAGCATCACCCCAGTGGAGGGTCCGATCTGTGAGCAGTTCTTC. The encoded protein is CASITPVEGPICEQFF.

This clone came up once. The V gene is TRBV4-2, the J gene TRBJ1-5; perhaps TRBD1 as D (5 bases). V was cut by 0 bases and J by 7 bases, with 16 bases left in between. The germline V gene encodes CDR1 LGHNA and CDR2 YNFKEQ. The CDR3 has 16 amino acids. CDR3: CASSQDAGRAVQPQHF. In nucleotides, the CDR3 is TGTGCCAGCAGCCAAGATGCTGGCAGGGCTGTACAGCCCCAGCATTTT.

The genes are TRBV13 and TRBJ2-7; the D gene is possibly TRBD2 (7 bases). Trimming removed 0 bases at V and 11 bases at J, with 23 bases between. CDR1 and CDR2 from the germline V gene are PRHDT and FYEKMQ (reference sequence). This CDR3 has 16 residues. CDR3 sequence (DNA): TGTGCCAGCAGCTTAGGAGATATGGGGGGGCGCCAGGTGGAGTACTTC. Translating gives CASSLGDMGGRQVEYF.

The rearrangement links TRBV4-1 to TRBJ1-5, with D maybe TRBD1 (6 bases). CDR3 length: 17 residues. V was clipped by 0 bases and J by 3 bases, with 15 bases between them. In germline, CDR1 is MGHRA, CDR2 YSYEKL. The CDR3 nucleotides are TGCGCCAGCAGCCAAGATCGGGGGGGGGCGTACAATCAGCCCCAGCATTTT. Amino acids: CASSQDRGGAYNQPQHF.